The rows below give T cell receptor beta chains drawn from one sample of a study of blood T cell repertoires in COVID-19. Assay used: immunoSEQ multiplex PCR; TCRdb lists only in-frame clones, some missing. The profile shows under 350,000 clones, roughly 89% of them singletons. Sequencing was carried out using PBMCs or T cells enriched from blood (not recorded which). The source is a woman in her thirties or forties who had recovered from COVID-19. Each CDR3 is given with its conserved first and last residue. A D gene is named only where the DNA matches it firmly. Size is omitted from some rows. Given values are once, few, many or a class for expanded clones.

abundance,d_gene,v_gene,j_gene,CDR3aa,CDR3nt
-,-,TRBV2,TRBJ1-2,CASSALTGCTF,TGTGCCAGCAGCGCGCTGACAGGCTGCACCTTC
-,-,TRBV11-3,TRBJ2-3,CASSLTRSSDTQYF,TGTGCCAGCAGCTTGACTCGAAGTTCTGATACGCAGTATTTT
few,-,TRBV7-2,TRBJ1-1,CASSLGFRGRPEAFF,TGTGCCAGCAGCTTAGGTTTTCGAGGGCGACCTGAAGCTTTCTTT
-,TRBD1,TRBV14,TRBJ2-7,CASSQGNRGPWDEQYF,TGTGCCAGCAGCCAAGGGAACAGGGGCCCCTGGGACGAGCAGTACTTC
-,TRBD1,TRBV6-5,TRBJ1-3,CASRSQGAAGNTIYF,TGTGCCAGCAGAAGCCAGGGGGCTGCGGGAAACACCATATATTTT
once,TRBD1,TRBV2,TRBJ2-2,CASLRQGASGELFF,TGTGCCAGCCTTAGACAGGGGGCGTCCGGGGAGCTGTTTTTT
-,-,TRBV29-1,TRBJ2-1,CSVENGGPYNEQFF,TGCAGCGTTGAGAATGGGGGCCCCTACAATGAGCAGTTCTTC
-,-,TRBV4-1,TRBJ1-1,CASSQGSLRSNTEAFF,TGCGCCAGCAGCCAAGGTTCACTTAGATCTAACACTGAAGCTTTCTTT
once,TRBD1,TRBV3-1/TRBV3-2,TRBJ2-2,CASSRGQATGELFF,TGTGCCAGCAGCAGGGGGCAGGCCACCGGGGAGCTGTTTTTT
once,-,TRBV5-6,TRBJ2-7,CASSSTRAGAREQYF,TGTGCCAGCAGTTCGACAAGGGCGGGGGCGAGGGAGCAGTACTTC
-,-,TRBV6-4,TRBJ1-4,CASPWGANEKLFF,TGTGCCAGCCCTTGGGGGGCTAATGAAAAACTGTTTTTT
-,-,TRBV10-3,TRBJ1-5,CAISELEGSGNQPQHF,TGTGCCATCAGTGAACTGGAGGGTTCTGGCAATCAGCCCCAGCATTTT
-,TRBD2,TRBV7-2,TRBJ2-7,CASSLGTSYSYEQYF,TGTGCCAGCAGCTTAGGGACTAGTTACTCCTACGAGCAGTACTTC
-,-,TRBV23-1,TRBJ1-6,CASSRTRSSPLHF,TGCGCCAGCAGTCGAACGAGAAGCTCACCCCTCCACTTT
-,-,TRBV5-1,TRBJ1-2,CASSLDTAGGYTF,TGCGCCAGCAGCTTGGACACGGCGGGAGGCTACACCTTC
-,TRBD2,TRBV27,TRBJ2-5,CASSPRGLAGLETQYF,TGTGCCAGCAGTCCCCGCGGACTAGCGGGATTAGAGACCCAGTACTTC
-,-,TRBV6-5,TRBJ1-5,CASTVSGYSNQPQHF,TGTGCCAGCACAGTTTCGGGGTATAGCAATCAGCCCCAGCATTTT
once,TRBD1,TRBV5-1,TRBJ2-5,CASTNPVVGTGSLETQYF,TGCGCCAGCACCAACCCCGTCGTAGGGACAGGGAGTTTGGAGACCCAGTACTTC
-,-,TRBV18,TRBJ1-5,CASSPTENQPQHF,TGTGCCAGCTCACCAACGGAGAATCAGCCCCAGCATTTT
-,-,TRBV7-3,TRBJ1-1,CASSDTGIEAFF,TGTGCCAGCAGCGATACAGGGATTGAAGCTTTCTTT
-,TRBD2,TRBV5-8,TRBJ2-5,CASSPGLAETQYF,TGTGCCAGCAGCCCGGGACTAGCAGAGACCCAGTACTTC
-,-,TRBV9,TRBJ1-2,CASSVGRANYGYTF,TGTGCCAGCAGCGTAGGCAGGGCTAACTATGGCTACACCTTC
-,-,TRBV19,TRBJ2-7,CASSPRTAYEQYF,TGTGCCAGTAGTCCGAGGACAGCTTACGAGCAGTACTTC
-,TRBD2,TRBV3-1/TRBV3-2,TRBJ2-3,CASSHRSGASTDTQYF,TGTGCCAGCAGCCATCGGAGCGGGGCTAGCACAGATACGCAGTATTTT
-,TRBD2,TRBV7-2,TRBJ2-2,CASSSGLAGNTGELFF,TGTGCCAGCAGCTCGGGACTAGCGGGAAACACCGGGGAGCTGTTTTTT
-,-,TRBV19,TRBJ2-3,CASSIAVAGTDTQYF,TGTGCCAGTAGTATAGCTGTAGCAGGCACAGATACGCAGTATTTT
few,-,TRBV11-2,TRBJ2-7,CASSLYPGTDYEQYF,TGTGCCAGCAGCTTATATCCAGGAACTGACTACGAGCAGTACTTC
-,TRBD2,TRBV19,TRBJ2-5,CASSFLGLAEETQYF,TGTGCCAGTAGCTTTTTAGGACTAGCGGAAGAGACCCAGTACTTC
-,-,TRBV6-6,TRBJ2-3,CASSQPTTGKSTDTQYF,TGTGCCAGCAGTCAACCTACAACGGGAAAAAGCACAGATACGCAGTATTTT
-,TRBD1,TRBV5-4,TRBJ2-6,CASSFPGQDDSGANVLTF,TGTGCCAGCAGCTTTCCGGGACAGGACGACTCTGGGGCCAACGTCCTGACTTTC
-,-,TRBV5-1,TRBJ1-4,CASSSGSRERNEKLFF,TGCGCCAGCAGCTCGGGATCAAGGGAACGGAATGAAAAACTGTTTTTT
once,-,TRBV7-8,TRBJ1-2,CASSPEPGSYGYTF,TGTGCCAGCAGCCCAGAACCAGGTAGCTATGGCTACACCTTC
-,-,TRBV2,TRBJ1-2,CASSRNGHLLLERGYTF,TGTGCCAGCAGTAGAAACGGACACCTTCTCCTCGAACGGGGCTACACCTTC
-,-,TRBV5-4,TRBJ1-2,CASSLGGPANYGYTF,TGTGCCAGCAGCTTGGGAGGGCCAGCAAACTATGGCTACACCTTC
-,TRBD2,TRBV18,TRBJ2-7,CASSPGLAGRGSSYEQYF,TGTGCCAGCTCACCGGGACTAGCGGGCCGGGGGTCGTCCTACGAGCAGTACTTC
-,-,TRBV11-2,TRBJ1-6,CASSLAARGSPLHF,TGTGCCAGCAGCTTAGCGGCCAGAGGATCACCCCTCCACTTT
-,-,TRBV7-3,TRBJ1-1,CASSLNRLNTEAFF,TGTGCCAGCAGCTTAAACAGATTGAACACTGAAGCTTTCTTT
-,TRBD1,TRBV30,TRBJ1-2,CAWRTGAWHYGYTF,TGTGCCTGGAGAACAGGGGCTTGGCACTATGGCTACACCTTC
once,-,TRBV5-1,TRBJ1-2,CASSFTGNYGYTF,TGCGCCAGCAGCTTCACAGGGAACTATGGCTACACCTTC
-,TRBD1,TRBV28,TRBJ1-5,CASSSATAGGGNQPQHF,TGTGCCAGCAGTTCCGCCACGGCAGGGGGCGGCAATCAGCCCCAGCATTTT
-,-,TRBV7-2,TRBJ2-7,CASSLARGYPYEQYF,TGTGCCAGCAGCTTAGCCAGGGGCTACCCCTACGAGCAGTACTTC
-,TRBD2,TRBV7-2,TRBJ2-3,CASSLISREVAQYF,TGTGCCAGCAGCTTAATTTCGCGGGAGGTGGCGCAGTATTTT
-,-,TRBV25-1,TRBJ2-2,CASTTGPAGTGELFF,TGTGCCAGCACCACAGGTCCAGCAGGCACCGGGGAGCTGTTTTTT
-,-,TRBV14,TRBJ1-6,CASSHPKGGSYNSPLHF,TGTGCCAGCAGTCACCCTAAAGGGGGCTCCTATAATTCACCCCTCCACTTT
-,-,TRBV19,TRBJ1-6,CASSIEGNSPLHF,TGTGCCAGTAGTATCGAGGGTAATTCACCCCTCCACTTT